This is a list of T cell receptor beta chains from one sample in a study of a mutant IDH1 vaccine in newly diagnosed glioma. No cognate antigen is known for these TCRs. Libraries were prepared by immunoSEQ multiplex PCR; TCRdb keeps only in-frame clonotypes and omits some of them. Here the sample spans under 150,000 clones, around 80% being singletons. Sequencing was performed on PBMCs, taken from a glioma patient whose treatment included an IDH1 peptide vaccine. The receptor source for this set is a man in his forties or fifties with glioma. Both conserved end residues are part of each CDR3. The order of the fields is clone size, CDR3 length, V gene, D gene, J gene, CDR3 protein, CDR3 DNA. The D gene is left open where the match is weak. The size entry is marked missing in some rows and otherwise reads once, few, many or a size class.

>.|17|TRBV7-6|.|TRBJ2-3
CASSPPPAGGSTDTQYF
TGTGCCAGCAGCCCACCCCCCGCGGGCGGGAGCACAGATACGCAGTATTTT
>.|13|TRBV28|TRBD2|TRBJ2-3
CASSPGGADTQYF
TGTGCCAGCAGCCCCGGGGGGGCGGATACGCAGTATTTT
>.|16|TRBV25-1|.|TRBJ2-5
CASSEFQGILQETQYF
TGTGCCAGCAGTGAATTTCAGGGGATTTTACAAGAGACCCAGTACTTC
>.|13|TRBV7-8|.|TRBJ2-2
CASSQVLGGELFF
TGTGCCAGCAGCCAAGTTCTTGGCGGGGAGCTGTTTTTT
>.|19|TRBV5-1|.|TRBJ2-3
CASSLADPGRARSTDTQYF
TGCGCCAGCAGCTTGGCGGACCCAGGGCGGGCCAGATCCACAGATACGCAGTATTTT
>.|16|TRBV4-1|TRBD1|TRBJ1-1
CASSQEVTGVGTEAFF
TGCGCCAGCAGCCAAGAAGTGACAGGGGTGGGCACTGAAGCTTTCTTT
>.|15|TRBV7-9|.|TRBJ2-7
CASSLSGGFAYEQYF
TGTGCCAGCAGCTTATCCGGGGGCTTTGCCTACGAGCAGTACTTC
>.|16|TRBV18|TRBD2|TRBJ2-7
CASSPSGTSGSYEQYF
TGTGCCAGCTCACCAAGCGGGACTAGCGGTTCCTACGAGCAGTACTTC
>.|16|TRBV5-1|TRBD2|TRBJ2-5
CASSLIAGGVSQTQYF
TGCGCCAGCAGCTTAATAGCGGGGGGCGTGTCGCAGACCCAGTACTTC
>.|14|TRBV2|TRBD2|TRBJ2-7
CASVQLAGAYEQYF
TGTGCCAGCGTACAACTAGCGGGAGCCTACGAGCAGTACTTC
>.|13|TRBV4-1|.|TRBJ2-1
CASSLPGWDEQFF
TGCGCCAGCAGCTTGCCCGGCTGGGATGAGCAGTTCTTC
>.|16|TRBV7-2|.|TRBJ1-3
CASSAAGPPPGNTIYF
TGTGCCAGCAGCGCCGCGGGACCGCCGCCTGGAAACACCATATATTTT
>.|13|TRBV5-4|.|TRBJ2-7
CASSLGLTYEQYF
TGTGCCAGCAGCTTGGGGCTGACCTACGAGCAGTACTTC
>.|17|TRBV9|TRBD2|TRBJ2-7
CASSPQGGGASSYEQYF
TGTGCCAGCAGCCCCCAAGGCGGGGGGGCGAGCTCCTACGAGCAGTACTTC
>once|12|TRBV30|TRBD1|TRBJ2-7
CAWGQGPYEQYF
TGTGCCTGGGGACAGGGGCCCTACGAGCAGTACTTC
>.|15|TRBV6-5|TRBD1|TRBJ2-2
CASSPPTGAGGELFF
TGTGCCAGCAGTCCCCCGACAGGGGCGGGCGGGGAGCTGTTTTTT
>once|14|TRBV12-5|.|TRBJ1-5
CASGWSGGNQPQHF
TGTGCTAGTGGTTGGTCAGGGGGCAATCAGCCCCAGCATTTT
>.|14|TRBV9|.|TRBJ2-7
CASSVGGSSYEQYF
TGTGCCAGCAGCGTAGGTGGGAGCTCCTACGAGCAGTACTTC
>.|17|TRBV4-3|.|TRBJ1-4
CASSQDTRSRVWEKLFF
TGCGCCAGCAGCCAAGATACAAGGTCCAGAGTCTGGGAAAAACTGTTTTTT
>once|16|TRBV27|TRBD2|TRBJ2-5
CASSLIAGGFQETQYF
TGTGCCAGCAGTCTAATAGCGGGGGGCTTCCAAGAGACCCAGTACTTC
>.|15|TRBV27|.|TRBJ2-3
CASSLSGHVGDTQYF
TGTGCCAGCAGTTTATCGGGTCATGTCGGGGATACGCAGTATTTT
>.|19|TRBV7-2|TRBD1|TRBJ1-2
CASSLFFRGVQQGQGGYTF
TGTGCCAGCAGCTTATTTTTCCGGGGGGTACAACAGGGACAGGGTGGCTACACCTTC
>.|14|TRBV18|.|TRBJ2-7
CATRGRGPSYEQYF
TGTGCCACACGGGGGAGGGGGCCCTCCTACGAGCAGTACTTC
>.|13|TRBV6-6|.|TRBJ1-2
CASTQAGFYGYTF
TGTGCCAGCACTCAAGCAGGGTTCTATGGCTACACCTTC
>.|14|TRBV28|.|TRBJ1-2
CASLTQGRSYGYTF
TGTGCCAGCCTTACACAGGGTCGGTCTTATGGCTACACCTTC
>once|13|TRBV6-5|.|TRBJ1-2
CASSLVGSYGYTF
TGTGCCAGCAGTTTGGTCGGGAGCTATGGCTACACCTTC
>.|13|TRBV7-2|.|TRBJ2-5
CASSFGRRETQYF
TGTGCCAGCAGCTTCGGGAGACGGGAGACCCAGTACTTC
>.|14|TRBV5-1|.|TRBJ2-5
CASSLGGSQETQYF
TGCGCCAGCAGCTTGGGAGGCAGTCAAGAGACCCAGTACTTC
>.|15|TRBV7-3|.|TRBJ2-5
CASSPRPGPQETQYF
TGTGCCAGCAGCCCCCGCCCGGGGCCCCAAGAGACCCAGTACTTC
>.|12|TRBV10-2|.|TRBJ2-2
CASRLLDGELFF
TGCGCCAGCAGGCTTTTAGACGGGGAGCTGTTTTTT
>.|15|TRBV4-3|.|TRBJ2-1
CASSQGRITGNEQFF
TGCGCCAGCAGCCAAGGACGAATCACGGGGAATGAGCAGTTCTTC
>.|15|TRBV9|.|TRBJ2-1
CASSVLGGSYNEQFF
TGTGCCAGCAGCGTCCTGGGGGGCTCCTACAATGAGCAGTTCTTC
>.|14|TRBV5-4|.|TRBJ2-2
CASSFGQGKRELFF
TGTGCCAGCAGCTTTGGGCAGGGGAAAAGGGAGCTGTTTTTT
>.|14|TRBV6-6|.|TRBJ2-7
CASSQTRTFYEQYF
TGTGCCAGCAGTCAGACCCGGACATTCTACGAGCAGTACTTC
>.|14|TRBV19|.|TRBJ1-1
CASSIEGSNTEAFF
TGTGCCAGTAGTATAGAGGGATCGAACACTGAAGCTTTCTTT
>.|13|TRBV28|.|TRBJ1-1
CASTQGPWTEAFF
TGTGCCAGCACTCAGGGGCCATGGACTGAAGCTTTCTTT